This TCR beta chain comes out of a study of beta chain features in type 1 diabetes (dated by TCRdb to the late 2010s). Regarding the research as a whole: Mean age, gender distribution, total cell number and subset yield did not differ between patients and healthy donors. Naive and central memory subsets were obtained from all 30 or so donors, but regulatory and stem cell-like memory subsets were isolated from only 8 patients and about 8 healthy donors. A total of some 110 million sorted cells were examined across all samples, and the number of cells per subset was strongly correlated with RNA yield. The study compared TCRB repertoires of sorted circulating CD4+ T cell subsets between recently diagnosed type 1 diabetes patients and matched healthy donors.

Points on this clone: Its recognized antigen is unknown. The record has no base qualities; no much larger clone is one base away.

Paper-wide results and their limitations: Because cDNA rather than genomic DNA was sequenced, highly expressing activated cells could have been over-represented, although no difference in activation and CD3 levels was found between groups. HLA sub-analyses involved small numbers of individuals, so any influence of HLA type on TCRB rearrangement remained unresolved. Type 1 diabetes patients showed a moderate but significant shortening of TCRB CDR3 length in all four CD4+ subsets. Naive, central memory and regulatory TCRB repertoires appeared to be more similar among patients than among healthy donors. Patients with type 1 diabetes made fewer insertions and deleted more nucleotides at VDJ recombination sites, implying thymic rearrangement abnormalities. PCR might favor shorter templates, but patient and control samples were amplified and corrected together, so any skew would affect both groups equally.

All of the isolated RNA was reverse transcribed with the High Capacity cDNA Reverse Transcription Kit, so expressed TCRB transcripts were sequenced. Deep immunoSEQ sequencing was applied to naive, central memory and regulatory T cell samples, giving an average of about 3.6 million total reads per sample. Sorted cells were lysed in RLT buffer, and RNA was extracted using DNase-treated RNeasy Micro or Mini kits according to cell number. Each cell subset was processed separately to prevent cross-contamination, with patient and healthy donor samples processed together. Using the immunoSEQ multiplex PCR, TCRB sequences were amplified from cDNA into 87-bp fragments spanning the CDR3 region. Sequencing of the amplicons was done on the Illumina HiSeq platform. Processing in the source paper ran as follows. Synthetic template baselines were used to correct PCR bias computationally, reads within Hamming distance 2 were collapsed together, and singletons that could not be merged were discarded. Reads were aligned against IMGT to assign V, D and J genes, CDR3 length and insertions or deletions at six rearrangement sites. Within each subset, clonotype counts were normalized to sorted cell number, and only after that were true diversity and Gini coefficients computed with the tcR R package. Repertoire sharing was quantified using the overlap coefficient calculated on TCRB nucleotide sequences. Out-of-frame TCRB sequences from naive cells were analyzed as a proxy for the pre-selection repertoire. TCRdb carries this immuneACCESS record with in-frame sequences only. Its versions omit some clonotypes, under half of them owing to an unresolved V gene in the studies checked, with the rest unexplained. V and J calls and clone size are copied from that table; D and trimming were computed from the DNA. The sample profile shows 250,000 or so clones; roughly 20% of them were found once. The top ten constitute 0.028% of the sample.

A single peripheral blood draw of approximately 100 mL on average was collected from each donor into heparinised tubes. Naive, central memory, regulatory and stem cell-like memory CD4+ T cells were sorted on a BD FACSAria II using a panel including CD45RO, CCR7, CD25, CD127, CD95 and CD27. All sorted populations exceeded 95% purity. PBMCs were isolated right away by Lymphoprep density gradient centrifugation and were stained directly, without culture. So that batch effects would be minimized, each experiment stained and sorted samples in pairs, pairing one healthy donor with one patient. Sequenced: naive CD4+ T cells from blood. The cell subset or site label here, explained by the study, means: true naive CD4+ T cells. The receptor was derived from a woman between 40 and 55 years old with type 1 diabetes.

The DNA sequence follows: TGTGCCAGCTCACGAGGACAGAACTATGGCTACACCTTC. Its protein reads: CASSRGQNYGYTF. The sequence links TRBV18 to TRBJ1-2; perhaps TRBD1 is the D gene, with 6 bases matching. For CDR1 and CDR2, the germline V gene lists KGHSH and LQKENI. The cysteine opens and the phenylalanine closes a CDR3 of 13 amino acids. CDR3 DNA is the only sequence kept; it has 39 bases, read in frame from the first base. V is pared back by 4 bases and J by 2 bases, with 8 bases lying between the germline termini.